The 31 T cell receptor beta chains below all came from one sample that was sequenced in a study of blood T cell repertoires in COVID-19. This table comes from immunoSEQ multiplex PCR, and its TCRdb copy is limited to in-frame clones, with some not included. The table lists 300,000 to 450,000 clones, around 87% of them singletons, with 1.3% in the top ten. Sequencing was done on a sample of PBMCs or T cells enriched from blood (not recorded which). All receptors derive from a man aged 25 to 40 who had recovered from COVID-19.

V is TRBV11-2 and J is TRBJ1-4; D unclear. The germline V gene has CDR1 SGHAT and CDR2 FQNNGV. The CDR3 sequence is 14 residues long. Trimming took 5 bases from V and 5 from J, leaving 12 bases between them. CDR3: CASSPSVRNEKLFF. The CDR3 region has the DNA TGTGCCAGCAGCCCCTCGGTGAGGAATGAAAAACTGTTTTTT.

This clone was seen only once. CDR3 coding DNA: TGTGCCATCAGTGACGGACTAGGCTCTATTGAGCAGTTCTTC. Residues: CAISDGLGSIEQFF. V and J are TRBV10-3 and TRBJ2-1, with TRBD2 identical over 7 bases. The length of the CDR3 is 14 residues. Trimming removed 3 bases from V and 9 bases from J; junction bases left unmatched: 8. Per the germline V gene, CDR1 is ENHRY and CDR2 is SYGVKD.

This clone appeared a few times. This chain joins TRBV6-1 and TRBJ1-1; weak D call: TRBD1 (6 bases). The CDR3 is made up of 16 amino acids. V lost 0 bases and J lost 6, with 17 bases in between. In germline, CDR1 is MNHNS, CDR2 SASEGT. For the CDR3, the DNA is TGTGCCAGCAGTGAAGCGATGGGGGGGCTAGGGTCTGAAGCTTTCTTT. This codes for CASSEAMGGLGSEAFF.

This chain uses TRBV19 with TRBJ2-3; D is perhaps TRBD2 (6 bases). Trimming took off 7 bases at V and 0 bases at J, with 17 bases between the two ends. Germline-derived CDR1 and CDR2 are LNHDA and SQIVND (reference sequence). The CDR3 spans 16 residues. In DNA, the CDR3 is TGTGCCAGTACCCCGGGCCCGGGAGTGAGCACAGATACGCAGTATTTT. It encodes CASTPGPGVSTDTQYF.

V gene TRBV2 combines with J gene TRBJ2-5; 9 bases line up with TRBD1. Trimming removed 7 bases from V and 2 bases from J; junction bases left unmatched: 5. The CDR3 is 14 amino acids. Germline V gene lookup returns CDR1 SNHLY and CDR2 FYNNEI. The CDR3 coding sequence is TGTGCCAGCATCAACAGGGGGCGGCAAGAGACCCAGTACTTC. Translating gives CASINRGRQETQYF. The whole variable domain, filled in from reference TRBV2 and TRBJ2-5, reads EPEVTQTPSHQVTQMGQEVILRCVPISNHLYFYWYRQILGQKVEFLVSFYNNEISEKSEIFDDQFSVERPDGSNFTLKIRSTKLEDSAMYFCASINRGRQETQYFGPGTRLLVL.

The chain combines TRBV10-1 with TRBJ1-2; D ambiguous. V was cut by 4 bases and J by 4 bases, with 19 bases left in between. This CDR3 is 16 amino acids long. CDR1 and CDR2 (germline): WNHNN, SYGVQD (reference sequence). The CDR3: CASSVNDGRKGYGYTF. The CDR3 DNA follows: TGCGCCAGCAGTGTAAACGACGGGAGAAAGGGCTATGGCTACACCTTC.

The rearrangement links TRBV19 to TRBJ2-1, with a weak D call TRBD2 (5 bases). Germline V gene sequence: CDR1 LNHDA, CDR2 SQIVND (reference sequence). The CDR3 extends over 15 amino acids. Between the trimmed V and J ends, which lost 7 bases and 2 bases, there was a span of 15 bases. The CDR3 sequence is CASNLRASAYNEQFF. In DNA form, the CDR3 reads TGTGCCAGTAATTTGAGGGCCTCCGCCTACAATGAGCAGTTCTTC.

This clone was observed once. The genes are TRBV19 and TRBJ2-1; 8 nucleotides match TRBD1. The CDR3 is 16 residues long. V shed 0 bases and J 4 bases; nucleotides not matched to a gene: 5. The germline CDR1 and CDR2 sequences are LNHDA and SQIVND (reference sequence). CDR3 sequence: CASSIDHRGTYNEQFF. CDR3 nucleotide sequence: TGTGCCAGTAGTATAGATCACAGGGGGACTTACAATGAGCAGTTCTTC.

The V call is TRBV4-1, the J call TRBJ2-2; TRBD2 is a possible D gene (5 bases). The CDR3 runs to 15 residues. The germline V and J ends were trimmed by 2 bases and 4 bases, with 11 bases remaining between them. From germline, CDR1 is MGHRA and CDR2 YSYEKL. CDR3 in DNA: TGCGCCAGCAGCCAATACCTAGGAGGCACCGGGGAGCTGTTTTTT. Residues: CASSQYLGGTGELFF.

The chain carries TRBV19 and TRBJ2-3; 9 bases align to TRBD2. Germline CDR1 and CDR2: LNHDA and SQIVND (reference sequence). CDR3 length: 18 amino acids. Trimming cost V 1 base and J 2 bases; bases outside gene matches: 10. CDR3 coding DNA: TGTGCCAGTAGTATAGCGAGAGTAGCGGGGGAGTTCACAGATACGCAGTATTTT. Encoded protein: CASSIARVAGEFTDTQYF.

This clone was counted a single time. The V gene is TRBV20-1, the J gene TRBJ1-5; 7 bases are shared with TRBD1. Per germline, CDR1 DFQATT and CDR2 SNEGSKA (reference sequence). There are 13 residues in the CDR3. Unmatched junction bases numbered 3, after V lost 3 bases and J lost 4 bases. Written as DNA, the CDR3 is TGCAGTGCTAGTGAACAGGGGAATCAGCCCCAGCATTTT. It yields the protein CSASEQGNQPQHF.

The chain links TRBV7-9 to TRBJ2-3; 14 bases map to TRBD2. Germline V gives CDR1 SEHNR, CDR2 FQNEAQ (reference sequence). The CDR3 length is 17 residues. V shed 5 bases, J shed 2 bases, and the junction held 6 bases outside the gene matches. Here the CDR3 reads CASSHGLAGGYTDTQYF. The CDR3 nucleotides are TGTGCCAGCAGCCATGGACTAGCGGGGGGATACACAGATACGCAGTATTTT.

This chain joins TRBV30 and TRBJ1-1; TRBD1 matches at 9 bases. CDR3 size: 15 residues. Trimming cost V 5 bases and J 4 bases; bases outside gene matches: 11. Germline loops: CDR1 GTSNPN, CDR2 SVGIG (reference sequence). CDR3 sequence reads: CAWGRQGVGRTEAFF. The CDR3 DNA reads TGTGCCTGGGGTAGACAGGGGGTAGGTCGCACTGAAGCTTTCTTT.

The chain has TRBV28 and TRBJ1-5; D possibly corresponds to TRBD1 (6 bases). This CDR3 comprises 15 residues. V was cut by 5 bases and J by 0 bases, with 11 bases left in between. Germline-derived CDR1 and CDR2 are MDHEN and SYDVKM. CDR3 protein: CASSRGGVSNQPQHF. The CDR3 region has the DNA TGTGCCAGCAGTCGAGGGGGGGTTAGCAATCAGCCCCAGCATTTT.

A word on this clone: The sample contains more than one DNA sequence encoding this CDR3. The chain couples TRBV12-3 or TRBV12-4 to TRBJ1-2; 7 bases match TRBD1. V dropped 6 bases and J dropped 3; count of bases not matched to a gene: 4. CDR3 length equals 13 residues. This CDR3 is CASRTGTDYGYTF. DNA for the CDR3: TGTGCCAGCAGAACCGGGACAGACTATGGCTACACCTTC.

The V gene is TRBV6-5, the J gene TRBJ1-1, with D possibly matching TRBD1 (5 bases). Germline V gene lookup returns CDR1 MNHEY and CDR2 SVGAGI. Deletions cut 4 bases from V and 6 bases from J, with 9 bases between. This CDR3 has 12 residues. CDR3 sequence (DNA): TGTGCCAGCAGTTGGGGGGGGGCTGAAGCTTTCTTT. Its protein is CASSWGGAEAFF.

This chain links TRBV9 with TRBJ2-7; the D gene is possibly TRBD1 (5 bases). V was trimmed by 0 bases and J by 3 bases, leaving 13 bases between them. Germline CDR1 is SGDLS and CDR2 is YYNGEE. This CDR3 has 15 amino acids. CDR3 sequence: CASSVDGRALYEQYF. CDR3 nucleotide sequence: TGTGCCAGCAGCGTAGATGGCAGGGCTCTCTACGAGCAGTACTTC.

The rearrangement joins TRBV7-8 to TRBJ2-7; perhaps TRBD2 as D (5 bases). The V gene lost 3 bases and the J gene lost 3 bases, with 12 bases spanning the gap. The CDR3 runs to 14 residues. CDR1 is SGHVS and CDR2 is FQNEAQ in the germline V gene. The CDR3 DNA reads TGTGCCAGCAGCTTGAGAGAGGGAGACTACGAGCAGTACTTC. Translated: CASSLREGDYEQYF.

J is TRBJ1-3 and V is TRBV27, with no clear D. Germline V CDR1 and CDR2: MNHEY, SMNVEV (reference sequence). Trimming pared 2 bases from V and 2 bases from J, leaving 7 bases between. The CDR3 totals 14 residues. CDR3 DNA sequence: TGTGCCAGCAGTTTACAACCGGCTGGAAACACCATATATTTT. Amino acid sequence: CASSLQPAGNTIYF.

Written as DNA, the CDR3 is TGTGCCAGCAGTTACCCACGGGATGGCTACACCTTC. It encodes CASSYPRDGYTF. The chain links TRBV6-2 or TRBV6-3 to TRBJ1-2; D gene ambiguous. The CDR3 contains 12 residues. Germline V gene data show CDR1 as MNHEY and CDR2 as SVGEGT. V shed 2 bases and J shed 6 bases, with 7 bases lying between them.

V usage is TRBV19 and J usage is TRBJ1-2, with D unclear. Germline CDR1 is LNHDA and CDR2 is SQIVND (reference sequence). Trimming removed 5 bases at V and 4 bases at J, with 11 bases between. This CDR3 has 13 residues. CDR3 protein: CASSLGFLYGYTF. CDR3 bases: TGTGCCAGTAGTCTCGGGTTCCTCTATGGCTACACCTTC.

This sequence joins TRBV11-2 and TRBJ2-3; TRBD2 matches at 8 bases. Germline CDR1 and CDR2: SGHAT and FQNNGV. This CDR3 region has 17 residues. V was pared by 1 base and J by 3 bases, with 9 bases of the junction left unmatched. In DNA form, the CDR3 reads TGTGCCAGCAGCTTAGGGGGCTGGACTAGCCAGACAGATACGCAGTATTTT. Its protein is CASSLGGWTSQTDTQYF.

The CDR3 region has the DNA TGTGCCAGCAGCTTAGGGCCTCTCAATCAGCCCCAGCATTTT. This sequence encodes CASSLGPLNQPQHF. This chain uses TRBV11-2 with TRBJ1-5; no definite D call. CDR1 SGHAT and CDR2 FQNNGV come from the germline V gene. The ends were cut back, 1 base at V and 3 bases at J, with 7 bases in the middle. There are 14 residues in the CDR3.

This clone was seen once. This chain links TRBV5-1 with TRBJ2-7; TRBD1 matches 8 bases. The CDR3 runs to 14 residues. The V gene's germline CDR1 is SGHRS and CDR2 YFSETQ. With 3 bases clipped from V and 4 bases from J, the junction kept 6 bases outside the gene matches. CDR3 in amino acids: CASSYGTGGYEQYF. The CDR3 region has the DNA TGCGCCAGCAGCTATGGGACAGGAGGGTACGAGCAGTACTTC.

The sample holds a few counts of this clone. The chain couples TRBV5-4 to TRBJ1-5; 7 bases are shared with TRBD1. J gave up 4 bases and V 0 bases, and 7 bases lay outside the gene matches. CDR3 size: 16 residues. From germline, CDR1 is SGHNT and CDR2 YYREEE (reference sequence). CDR3 nucleotide sequence: TGTGCCAGCAGCTTGGGGGGGTGGGACAGTAATCAGCCCCAGCATTTT. It codes for CASSLGGWDSNQPQHF.

Here the CDR3 DNA reads TGTGCCAGCAGCACCGCCCTAGCGGGGGTCTACGAGCAGTACTTC. Translated, it gives CASSTALAGVYEQYF. This chain connects TRBV7-9 to TRBJ2-7, with 10 bases lining up with TRBD2. Germline CDR1 SEHNR, CDR2 FQNEAQ (reference sequence). Trimming removed 5 bases from V and 3 bases from J; junction bases left unmatched: 7. The CDR3 contains 15 residues.

The V gene is TRBV9, the J gene TRBJ1-4, with a possible D match to TRBD1 (5 bases). Looked up from germline, CDR1 is SGDLS and CDR2 is YYNGEE. The V gene lost 0 bases and the J gene lost 5 bases, with 11 bases spanning the gap. The CDR3 covers 15 residues. The CDR3 is CASSVEAGANEKLFF. The CDR3 region has the DNA TGTGCCAGCAGCGTAGAGGCTGGGGCAAATGAAAAACTGTTTTTT. Together with reference TRBV9 and TRBJ1-4, the CDR3 gives the full variable domain: DSGVTQTPKHLITATGQRVTLRCSPRSGDLSVYWYQQSLDQGLQFLIQYYNGEERAKGNILERFSAQQFPDLHSELNLSSLELGDSALYFCASSVEAGANEKLFFGSGTQLSVL.

This clone has only one observation. This chain connects TRBV12-3 or TRBV12-4 to TRBJ1-5; possibly TRBD1 for D (6 bases). The length of the CDR3 is 13 residues. The V and J ends lost 7 bases and 4 bases respectively, with 11 bases between them. The CDR3 coding sequence is TGTGCCAGCACATCGAGGGGGAATCAGCCCCAGCATTTT. This gives the protein CASTSRGNQPQHF.

The chain couples TRBV6-5 to TRBJ1-5; a weak D match, TRBD1 (5 bases). This CDR3 spans 13 amino acids. Trimming took off 10 bases at V and 10 bases at J, with 20 bases between the two ends. Germline CDR1 MNHEY, CDR2 SVGAGI. CDR3 nucleotides: TGTGCCATACAGGAAAGGGTGATCAGCCCCCAGCATTTT. It yields the protein CAIQERVISPQHF.

The genes are TRBV5-1 and TRBJ2-7; 8 bases fit TRBD1. Germline CDR1 is SGHRS and CDR2 is YFSETQ. This CDR3 has 14 amino acids. Trimming removed 4 bases from V and 5 bases from J; junction bases left unmatched: 8. CDR3 sequence reads: CASSVGQVLNEQYF. The CDR3 bases are TGCGCCAGCAGCGTGGGACAGGTTCTGAACGAGCAGTACTTC.

The chain is built from TRBV15 and TRBJ2-7; D unclear. The V gene lost 0 bases and the J gene lost 5 bases, with 8 bases spanning the gap. The germline V gene encodes CDR1 LNHNV and CDR2 YYDKDF (reference sequence). This CDR3 spans 13 amino acids. The CDR3 nucleotides are TGTGCCACCAGCAGAGAGGGCCCGCACGAGCAGTACTTC. Amino acid sequence: CATSREGPHEQYF.